This T cell receptor beta chain is from a study of blood T cells in healthy people across ages. Germline trimming cut 1 base from V and 5 bases from J; bases unmatched to any gene: 10. Germline CDR1 and CDR2: MGHDK and SYGVNS. The CDR3 is made up of 16 amino acids. This clonotype was observed once. A second PCR of about 7 to 12 cycles used a sample-barcoded 5' primer and a J-beta primer mix. Carrying 12 random nucleotides, a template-switch adaptor labeled each individual cDNA molecule. TCRdb fed the 5' RACE reads into MiXCR, producing one record per CDR3 protein. Of roughly 1,300,000 distinct CDR3 sequences in the sample, around 59% are singletons; the top ten hold roughly 7%.

The sample comprised blood. The sequence came from a man aged 18 to 35 in good health. This sequence joins TRBV25-1 and TRBJ2-5; 7 bases line up with TRBD2. The CDR3 region has the DNA TGTGCCAGCAGTGAATTCCTAGGACTAGATGGTGAGACCCAGTACTTC. Translating it yields CASSEFLGLDGETQYF. Looking up the rest from reference TRBV25-1 and TRBJ2-5 gives the full variable domain: EADIYQTPRYLVIGTGKKITLECSQTMGHDKMYWYQQDPGMELHLIHYSYGVNSTEKGDLSSESTVSRIRTEHFPLTLESARPSHTSQYLCASSEFLGLDGETQYFGPGTRLLVL.